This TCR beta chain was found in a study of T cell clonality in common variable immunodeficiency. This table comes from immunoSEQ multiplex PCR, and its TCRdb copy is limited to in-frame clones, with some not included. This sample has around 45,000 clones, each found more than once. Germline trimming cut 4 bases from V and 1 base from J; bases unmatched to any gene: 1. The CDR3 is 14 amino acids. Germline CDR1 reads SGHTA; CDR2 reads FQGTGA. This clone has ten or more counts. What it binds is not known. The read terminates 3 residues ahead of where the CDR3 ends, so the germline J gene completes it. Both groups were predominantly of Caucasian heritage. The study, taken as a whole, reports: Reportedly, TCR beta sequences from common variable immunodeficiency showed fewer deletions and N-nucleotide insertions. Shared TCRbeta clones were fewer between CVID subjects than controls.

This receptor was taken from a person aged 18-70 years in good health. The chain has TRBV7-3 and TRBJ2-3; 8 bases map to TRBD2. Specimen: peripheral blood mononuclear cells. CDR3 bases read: TGTGCCAGCAGCTCCGGGGGGGGCACAGATACG. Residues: CASSSGGGTDT. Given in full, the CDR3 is CASSSGGGTDTQYF.